This T cell receptor (beta chain) was found in a study of T cell changes during pregnancy in multiple sclerosis. The method was immunoSEQ multiplex PCR; TCRdb's version includes in-frame clones alone and lacks a portion of them. Here the sample spans about 38,000 clones, more than 70% being singletons. CDR3 length: 15 residues. The germline V and J ends were trimmed by 4 bases and 0 bases, with 13 bases remaining between them. Germline V gene data show CDR1 as SGHDT and CDR2 as YYEEEE. The chain joins TRBV5-6 to TRBJ1-2; tentative D call: TRBD1 (6 bases). Material: CD8+ T cells from peripheral blood mononuclear cells, obtained in the third trimester of pregnancy. The sequence was obtained from a female donor with multiple sclerosis, enrolled in a pregnancy study. This chain's CDR3 is CASSLGDISNYGYTF. The CDR3 bases are TGTGCCAGCAGCCTAGGGGACATCTCTAACTATGGCTACACCTTC. Supplemented by reference TRBV5-6 and TRBJ1-2, the full variable domain reads DAGVTQSPTHLIKTRGQQVTLRCSPKSGHDTVSWYQQALGQGPQFIFQYYEEEERQRGNFPDRFSGHQFPNYSSELNVNALLLGDSALYLCASSLGDISNYGYTFGSGTRLTVV.